This entry concerns a single T cell receptor beta chain. This CDR3 region has 16 residues. V was trimmed by 0 bases and J by 2 bases, leaving 12 bases between them. CDR1 and CDR2 (germline): SGHDT, YYEEEE. This record comes from a study of blood T cell repertoires in COVID-19. Clones were sequenced by immunoSEQ multiplex PCR, and TCRdb holds only the in-frame ones, with some missing. Of under 80,000 clones detected, about 89% appear once; the ten largest clones hold approximately 15%. The V gene is TRBV5-6, the J gene TRBJ1-5, with a tentative D call TRBD1 (6 bases). Sequences were obtained from peripheral blood. This clonotype originated in a man in his sixties or seventies with active or convalescent COVID-19. Here the CDR3 DNA reads TGTGCCAGCAGCTTGGTGGGAGGGGGTGGCAATCAGCCCCAGCATTTT. Its translation: CASSLVGGGGNQPQHF. Drawing the rest from reference TRBV5-6 and TRBJ1-5, the complete variable domain is DAGVTQSPTHLIKTRGQQVTLRCSPKSGHDTVSWYQQALGQGPQFIFQYYEEEERQRGNFPDRFSGHQFPNYSSELNVNALLLGDSALYLCASSLVGGGGNQPQHFGDGTRLSIL.